These 25 T cell receptor beta chains share one sample of origin, sequenced in a study of blood T cells in healthy people across ages. Sample-barcoded 5' priming and a J-beta primer mix drove a second PCR of roughly 7 to 11 cycles. Using its own MiXCR run on the 5' RACE reads, TCRdb lists one record per CDR3 protein. The data contain approximately 1.5 million distinct CDR3 sequences, roughly 43% of them singletons. Sequenced input: blood. These receptors originate from a woman younger than 35 in good health.

This clonotype was counted a few times. The rearrangement joins TRBV29-1 to TRBJ1-1, with 7 positions matching TRBD1. There are 13 residues in the CDR3. Germline CDR1 reads SQVTM; CDR2 reads ANQGSEA. The junction had 6 bases not matched to a gene; V was cut back by 2 bases and J by 6 bases. The CDR3 bases are TGCAGCGTTGAAAGGAGGGGGCTCTCTGAAGCTTTCTTT. It codes for CSVERRGLSEAFF.

This clonotype has only a few counts. This may arise from a read error, as a much more abundant clone is one base away. This chain's CDR3 is CASSNRDTGELFF. The CDR3 DNA reads as TGTGCCAGCAGTAACAGGGACACCGGGGAGCTGTTTTTT. The chain employs TRBV6-4 and TRBJ2-2; maybe TRBD1 (6 bases). Between the trimmed V and J ends, which lost 5 bases and 3 bases, there was a span of 7 bases. Germline V gene data show CDR1 as MRHNA and CDR2 as SNTAGT. This CDR3 is 13 amino acids long.

The gene calls are TRBV20-1 and TRBJ1-4; 7 bases match TRBD1. The junction had 2 bases not matched to a gene; V was cut back by 0 bases and J by 7 bases. The CDR3 loop spans 13 amino acids. From germline, CDR1 is DFQATT and CDR2 SNEGSKA (reference sequence). In DNA, the CDR3 is TGCAGTGCTAGAGAAGGGACAGCTGAAAAACTGTTTTTT. It encodes CSAREGTAEKLFF.

This clonotype was seen repeatedly, ten times or more. The V call is TRBV6-6, the J call TRBJ1-2, with D perhaps TRBD1 (5 bases). Germline V CDR1 and CDR2: MNHNY, SVGAGI (reference sequence). CDR3 length equals 15 residues. Trimming shortened V by 0 bases and J by 2 bases, and 10 bases separated the two germline ends. The CDR3 DNA reads TGTGCCAGCAGTTACTCGTCGGGGGGAAACTATGGCTACACCTTC. It yields the protein CASSYSSGGNYGYTF.

This clonotype was seen at least ten times. This sequence joins TRBV27 and TRBJ2-7; 10 nucleotides align to TRBD2. CDR3 length equals 13 residues. With 4 bases clipped from V and 3 bases from J, the junction kept 0 bases outside the gene matches. Germline CDR1 reads MNHEY; CDR2 reads SMNVEV (reference sequence). CDR3 nucleotide sequence: TGTGCCAGCAGTTGGACTAGCGGCTACGAGCAGTACTTC. As protein: CASSWTSGYEQYF.

As concerns this clonotype: A junction end diverges from the germline sequence, so it may reflect a read error. The V and J genes are TRBV12-3 or TRBV12-4 and TRBJ1-5, with 8 bases aligning to TRBD1. The CDR3 contains 16 residues. CDR3 in amino acids: CASSPPDRGSNQPQHF. The CDR3 bases are TGTGCTAGCAGTCCGCCCGACAGGGGTAGCAATCAGCCCCAGCATTTT.

J is TRBJ2-7 and V is TRBV7-9; 7 bases align to TRBD1. The CDR3 sequence is 16 residues long. CDR1 is SEHNR, CDR2 FQNEAQ, per germline (reference sequence). V shed 0 bases and J 0 bases; nucleotides not matched to a gene: 5. CDR3 nucleotides: TGTGCCAGCAGCTTAGCCATGACAGGGAGCTCCTACGAGCAGTACTTC. Translated: CASSLAMTGSSYEQYF. Looking up the rest from reference TRBV7-9 and TRBJ2-7 gives the full variable domain: DTGVSQNPRHKITKRGQNVTFRCDPISEHNRLYWYRQTLGQGPEFLTYFQNEAQLEKSRLLSDRFSAERPKGSFSTLEIQRTEQGDSAMYLCASSLAMTGSSYEQYFGPGTRLTVT.

CDR3 residues: CAWSWSGAYEQYF. CDR3 bases: TGTGCCTGGAGCTGGTCTGGGGCCTACGAGCAGTACTTC. This sequence joins TRBV30 and TRBJ2-5; D gene ambiguous. The DNA end is more similar to TRBJ2-7, so the J call may be wrong. This CDR3 region has 13 residues. The V gene's germline CDR1 is GTSNPN and CDR2 SVGIG (reference sequence).

This clonotype appeared a few times. The chain recombines TRBV27 with TRBJ2-1; D is perhaps TRBD2 (6 bases). Trimming took 8 bases from V and 4 from J, leaving 21 bases between them. Germline V gives CDR1 MNHEY, CDR2 SMNVEV (reference sequence). The CDR3 extends over 16 amino acids. Here the CDR3 reads CASCPSPAGSYNEQFF. The DNA of the CDR3 is TGTGCCAGCTGCCCATCCCCAGCGGGCTCGTACAATGAGCAGTTCTTC.

V and J are TRBV4-3 and TRBJ2-7; D is uncertain. Trimming left V 0 bases short and J 0 bases short, with 6 bases between. The CDR3 runs 14 residues. CDR1 is LGHNA, CDR2 YSLEER, per germline. The CDR3 sequence: CASSQDVNSYEQYF. In nucleotides, the CDR3 is TGCGCCAGCAGCCAAGATGTTAACTCCTACGAGCAGTACTTC.

V gene TRBV20-1 combines with J gene TRBJ2-5, with 9 bases identical to TRBD2. CDR1 is DFQATT, CDR2 SNEGSKA, per germline (reference sequence). V gave up 0 bases and J gave up 0 bases; unmatched junction bases: 20. The CDR3 is made up of 21 amino acids. The CDR3 loop is CSARDPGTGTSRKLYQETQYF. The CDR3 nucleotides read TGCAGTGCTAGAGATCCTGGTACAGGGACTAGCAGGAAACTATACCAAGAGACCCAGTACTTC.

The chain joins TRBV5-1 to TRBJ2-5; 9 bases map to TRBD1. The J call may be in error: the DNA end matches TRBJ2-7 better. This CDR3 spans 15 amino acids. Germline-derived CDR1 and CDR2 are SGHRS and YFSETQ. CDR3 sequence (DNA): TGCGCCAGCAGCTCCTCGGGACAGGGTAGATACGAGCAGTACTTC. This codes for CASSSSGQGRYEQYF.

This clonotype was seen only a few times. The chain joins TRBV6-5 to TRBJ2-5; D is possibly TRBD1 or TRBD2 (5 bases each). CDR1 is MNHEY and CDR2 is SVGAGI in the germline V gene. Trimming cost V 0 bases and J 1 base, with 6 bases left between them. This CDR3 comprises 14 residues. The DNA for the CDR3 is TGTGCCAGCAGTTACTCTGGGACCCAAGAGACCCAGTACTTC. It codes for CASSYSGTQETQYF.

On this clonotype itself: The junction differs from germline at one of its ends, possibly a read error. This chain joins TRBV5-1 and TRBJ2-1; D perhaps matches TRBD2 (5 bases). This CDR3 spans 14 amino acids. CDR1 SGHRS and CDR2 YFSETQ come from the germline V gene. CDR3 bases: TGCGCCAACAGCTTGGTAGTAGGGAGCAATGAGCAGTTCTTC. Its translation: CANSLVVGSNEQFF.

This clonotype appeared a few times. This rearrangement joins TRBV7-9 to TRBJ2-1, with 11 bases aligning to TRBD2. J gave up 8 bases and V 4 bases, and 7 bases lay outside the gene matches. The CDR3 spans 15 residues. Germline V gives CDR1 SEHNR, CDR2 FQNEAQ (reference sequence). As DNA, the CDR3 is TGTGCCAGCAGCTATAGCGGGAGGGAGTGGTATGAGCAGTTCTTC. Translated, it gives CASSYSGREWYEQFF.

The chain couples TRBV20-1 to TRBJ1-1; 7 bases are shared with TRBD1. Looked up from germline, CDR1 is DFQATT and CDR2 is SNEGSKA (reference sequence). CDR3 size: 16 residues. J was trimmed by 2 bases and V by 3 bases; bases with no gene match: 12. The CDR3 sequence is CSASPLLGTANTEAFF. CDR3 coding DNA: TGCAGTGCTAGTCCGCTTCTCGGGACAGCAAACACTGAAGCTTTCTTT.

This clonotype was observed a handful of times. CDR3: CSAGLTGGTEAFF. For the CDR3, the DNA is TGCAGTGCTGGACTCACAGGGGGCACTGAAGCTTTCTTT. The chain carries TRBV20-1 and TRBJ1-1, with 8 bases matching TRBD1. Losses at the gene ends were 5 bases for V and 4 bases for J; bases not matched to a gene: 6. Germline loops: CDR1 DFQATT, CDR2 SNEGSKA (reference sequence). This CDR3 has 13 amino acids.

CDR3 coding DNA: TGTGCCAGCACGGTCTTAGGACAGGGAAGCACTGAAGCTTTCTTT. Residues: CASTVLGQGSTEAFF. The chain uses TRBV28 and TRBJ1-1; 8 positions match TRBD1. The V gene's germline CDR1 is MDHEN and CDR2 SYDVKM. CDR3 length equals 15 residues. V trimming: 7 bases; J trimming: 4 bases; junction bases outside the gene matches: 11.

In this sample, this clonotype turned up a few times. The chain joins TRBV4-3 to TRBJ2-7; D might be TRBD1 (6 bases). Germline values: CDR1 LGHNA, CDR2 YSLEER. V was clipped by 1 base and J by 3 bases, with 13 bases between them. The CDR3 is 15 residues long. The CDR3 loop is CASSQVAGDLYEQYF. In nucleotides, the CDR3 is TGCGCCAGCAGCCAAGTGGCAGGGGATCTCTACGAGCAGTACTTC.

The chain couples TRBV20-1 to TRBJ2-1; 13 bases align to TRBD2. There are 17 residues in the CDR3. Looked up from germline, CDR1 is DFQATT and CDR2 is SNEGSKA (reference sequence). The ends lost 2 bases at V and 2 bases at J; junction bases unmatched: 6. CDR3 DNA sequence: TGCAGTGCTAGATTTTCCGGGACTAGCGGGACCTACAATGAGCAGTTCTTC. It codes for CSARFSGTSGTYNEQFF.

Remarks on this clonotype: No conserved phenylalanine or tryptophan ends this CDR3, so it is likely a read error. The chain combines TRBV7-9 with TRBJ1-5, with a possible D match to TRBD1 (6 bases). CDR1 and CDR2 (germline): SEHNR, FQNEAQ (reference sequence). The CDR3 length is 15 residues. Trimming cost V 5 bases and J 0 bases, with 11 bases left between them. CDR3 loop: CASSPGQHSNQPQHV. The CDR3 nucleotides read TGTGCCAGCAGCCCAGGACAGCATAGCAATCAGCCCCAGCATGTT.

This chain links TRBV11-2 with TRBJ2-1; D unclear. This CDR3 is 15 amino acids long. V was cut by 4 bases and J by 4 bases, with 14 bases left in between. Germline CDR1 is SGHAT and CDR2 is FQNNGV. The CDR3 loop reads CASSSDPGRYNEQFF. The CDR3 region has the DNA TGTGCCAGCAGCTCAGACCCCGGCAGGTACAATGAGCAGTTCTTC. The complete variable domain, with remaining parts taken from reference TRBV11-2 and TRBJ2-1, reads EAGVAQSPRYKIIEKRQSVAFWCNPISGHATLYWYQQILGQGPKLLIQFQNNGVVDDSQLPKDRFSAERLKGVDSTLKIQPAKLEDSAVYLCASSSDPGRYNEQFFGPGTRLTVL.

This sequence joins TRBV6-5 and TRBJ2-1; no reliable D call. V lost 2 bases, J lost 6 bases, and 11 bases lay in between. The CDR3 has 14 residues. Germline-derived CDR1 and CDR2 are MNHEY and SVGAGI. The CDR3 coding sequence is TGTGCCAGCAGTTACAGGGAAAGGATCAATGAGCAGTTCTTC. This codes for CASSYRERINEQFF.

V and J are TRBV6-5 and TRBJ2-3; 10 nucleotides align to TRBD2. The CDR3 extends over 13 amino acids. Trimming removed 8 bases from V and 4 bases from J; junction bases left unmatched: 3. Germline CDR1 MNHEY, CDR2 SVGAGI. DNA for the CDR3: TGTGCCAGCGAAGCGGGGGGGTCAGATACGCAGTATTTT. Its translation is CASEAGGSDTQYF.

Concerning this clonotype: The junction differs from germline at one of its ends, possibly a read error. The V call is TRBV11-2, the J call TRBJ1-1; no firm D call. The CDR3 is made up of 15 amino acids. Germline assignment: CDR1 SGHAT and CDR2 FQNNGV. CDR3 nucleotides: TGTGCCAGCGGCTTATGGGCAGGAGAGAACACTGAAGCTTTCTTT. Its protein is CASGLWAGENTEAFF.